This TCR beta chain was sequenced during a study of T cells in Graves' hyperthyroidism and ophthalmopathy. The sample holds many counts of this clonotype. An end of the junction does not agree with germline; a read error may underlie this. Germline CDR1 and CDR2: SNHLY and FYNNEI. This CDR3 has 18 amino acids. Using RNA transcripts as the source, TCR beta CDR3 regions were amplified. The primer set for the first-round RT-PCR of the TCR CDR3 was HTBI. TCRdb re-derived calls from the multiplex PCR reads in MiXCR, one entry per CDR3 protein. The table has roughly 400,000 distinct CDR3 sequences, more than 15% seen once. Exclusion of patients followed from uncontrolled infection, other autoimmune disease, pregnancy or lactation.

The clonotype originates from a woman aged 18-29 years with Graves' hyperthyroidism that later progressed to Graves' ophthalmopathy. The gene calls are TRBV2 and TRBJ2-1; 12 bases fit TRBD2. Sequenced sample: blood. For the CDR3, the DNA is TGTGCCAGCATTGAAAGGCCCGGGACTAGCGGGCCATACAATGAGCAGTTCTTC. It is translated as CASIERPGTSGPYNEQFF.